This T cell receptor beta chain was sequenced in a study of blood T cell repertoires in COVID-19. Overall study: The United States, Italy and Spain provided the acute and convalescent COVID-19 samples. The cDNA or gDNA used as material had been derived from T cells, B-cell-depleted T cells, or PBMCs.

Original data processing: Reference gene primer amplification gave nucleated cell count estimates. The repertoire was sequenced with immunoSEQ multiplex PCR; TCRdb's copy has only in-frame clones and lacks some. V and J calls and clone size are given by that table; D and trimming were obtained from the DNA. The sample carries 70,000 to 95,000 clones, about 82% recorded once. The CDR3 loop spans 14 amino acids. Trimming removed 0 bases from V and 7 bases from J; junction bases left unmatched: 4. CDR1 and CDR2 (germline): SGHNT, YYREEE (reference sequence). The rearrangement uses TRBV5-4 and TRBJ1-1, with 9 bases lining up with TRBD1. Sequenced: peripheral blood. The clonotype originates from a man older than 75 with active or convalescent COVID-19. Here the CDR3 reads CASSLEQGAGEAFF. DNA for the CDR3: TGTGCCAGCAGCTTGGAACAGGGGGCTGGTGAAGCTTTCTTT.